This T cell receptor (beta chain) was recorded in a study of T cells and copy number aberrations in small-cell lung cancer. Each donor had smoking or heavy second-hand smoke exposure. Adjacent normal lung was taken at least 2 cm from tumor. This clone turned up a few times. After removal of 5 bases from V and 2 bases from J, the junction contained 8 bases not matched to a gene. The CDR3 covers 17 residues. CDR1 and CDR2 (germline): SGHTA, FQGNSA. The protocol was immunoSEQ multiplex PCR, while the TCRdb copy is restricted to in-frame clones and leaves out a portion. Here the sample spans about 1,600 clones, roughly four fifths being singletons.

The sequencing input was normal tissue next to the tumor. The receptor was derived from a man aged 55 to 70 with small cell lung cancer. The rearrangement joins TRBV7-2 to TRBJ2-1, with 11 bases aligning to TRBD2. In DNA form, the CDR3 reads TGTGCCAGCAGCCACGGACTAGCGGGTCGAGCCTACAATGAGCAGTTCTTC. Encoded protein: CASSHGLAGRAYNEQFF. The full variable domain, completed using reference TRBV7-2 and TRBJ2-1, is GAGVSQSPSNKVTEKGKDVELRCDPISGHTALYWYRQSLGQGLEFLIYFQGNSAPDKSGLPSDRFSAERTGGSVSTLTIQRTQQEDSAVYLCASSHGLAGRAYNEQFFGPGTRLTVL.